The 20 T cell receptor beta chains given below trace back to one sample, sequenced in a study of CD8+CD57+ T cells in acquired aplastic anemia. The use of genomic DNA as template underpinned the TCR beta VDJ and CDR3 profiling. TCRdb re-called the reads through MiXCR, storing one row per CDR3 protein. In the table there are some 130,000 distinct CDR3 sequences, about 40% of which are singletons. The sequenced sample was sorted CD4+, CD8+, or CD8+CD57+ T cells (not recorded which) from PBMCs. These TCRs come from a human donor in good health, serving as a control.

J is TRBJ2-1 and V is TRBV5-4, with a possible D match to TRBD2 (6 bases). Per the germline V gene, CDR1 is SGHNT and CDR2 is YYREEE (reference sequence). This CDR3 spans 15 amino acids. V lost 3 bases and J 7 bases, leaving 17 bases between the germline ends. The CDR3 here is CASSSSALAGNEQFF. CDR3 sequence (DNA): TGTGCCAGCAGCTCCTCGGCGTTGGCGGGGAATGAGCAGTTCTTC.

This sequence joins TRBV19 and TRBJ2-7; D is unresolved. Germline V CDR1 and CDR2: LNHDA, SQIVND (reference sequence). The ends were cut back, 9 bases at V and 3 bases at J, with 12 bases in the middle. The CDR3 contains 12 residues. CDR3 residues: CASSTGYYEQYF. The CDR3 DNA reads as TGTGCCAGCAGCACGGGTTACTACGAGCAGTACTTC.

This clonotype occurred many times. The chain uses TRBV12-3 or TRBV12-4 and TRBJ2-1; maybe TRBD2 (5 bases). Trimming pared 2 bases from V and 9 bases from J, leaving 17 bases between. The CDR3 covers 15 residues. CDR3 in DNA: TGTGCCAGCAGTTTACCACCTCGAGGGTTTCGTGAGCAGTTCTTC. It yields the protein CASSLPPRGFREQFF.

At least ten counts were recorded for this clonotype. This sequence joins TRBV5-4 and TRBJ2-5; 7 nucleotides match TRBD1. CDR3 size: 14 residues. Germline V lookup: CDR1 SGHNT, CDR2 YYREEE (reference sequence). V trimming: 9 bases; J trimming: 0 bases; junction bases outside the gene matches: 8. The CDR3 DNA reads as TGTGCCATCGCTAATGGACAGGACCAAGAGACCCAGTACTTC. Amino acids: CAIANGQDQETQYF.

In this sample, this clonotype turned up many times. The rearrangement uses TRBV10-3 and TRBJ2-1; 8 bases agree with TRBD2. The CDR3 covers 15 residues. Germline V gene data show CDR1 as ENHRY and CDR2 as SYGVKD. The V segment lost 4 bases and the J segment 4 bases; nucleotides outside the gene matches: 6. The CDR3: CAISGSSGHYNEQFF. DNA of the CDR3: TGTGCCATCAGTGGATCTAGCGGGCATTACAATGAGCAGTTCTTC.

In this sample, this clonotype turned up many times. The CDR3 here is CASSLGVASGANVLTF. The DNA for the CDR3 is TGCGCCAGCAGCTTGGGCGTGGCCTCTGGGGCCAACGTCCTGACTTTC. This rearrangement joins TRBV5-1 to TRBJ2-6; D uncertain. V lost 0 bases and J 0 bases, leaving 7 bases between the germline ends. Germline V CDR1 and CDR2: SGHRS, YFSETQ. The CDR3 is 16 residues long.

The chain links TRBV28 to TRBJ2-3; D uncertain. Germline V gene data show CDR1 as MDHEN and CDR2 as SYDVKM. This CDR3 has 16 amino acids. Deletions cut 4 bases from V and 2 bases from J, with 16 bases between. CDR3 nucleotides: TGTGCCAGCAGTTCGGGCGCGAGGTCGATCACAGATACGCAGTATTTT. Translated: CASSSGARSITDTQYF.

CDR3 residues: CASSAQSATSGSYEQYF. CDR3 DNA: TGTGCCAGCAGCGCCCAATCCGCGACTAGCGGGAGTTACGAGCAGTACTTC. The chain carries TRBV9 and TRBJ2-7, with TRBD2 identical over 12 bases. Per germline, CDR1 SGDLS and CDR2 YYNGEE. The CDR3 spans 17 residues. Losses at the gene ends were 3 bases for V and 4 bases for J; bases not matched to a gene: 11.

This clonotype was observed at least ten times. The rearrangement links TRBV6-1 to TRBJ1-4; the D is unclear. Trimming pared 6 bases from V and 6 bases from J, leaving 8 bases between. In germline, CDR1 is MNHNS, CDR2 SASEGT. This CDR3 spans 12 amino acids. CDR3 DNA sequence: TGTGCCAGCAGGGCCGGAGATGAAAAACTGTTTTTT. This translates into CASRAGDEKLFF.

This clonotype appeared a few times. A much larger clone is a single base away; this may be a read error. The chain couples TRBV20-1 to TRBJ1-4, with no clear D. Germline-derived CDR1 and CDR2 are DFQATT and SNEGSKA (reference sequence). The length of the CDR3 is 11 residues. The CDR3 region has the DNA TGCAGTGCCCGAAGAGGAGAAAAACTGGTTTTT. This encodes CSARRGEKLVF.

Concerning this clonotype itself: This clone may be a read error of a much larger clone one base away. This chain uses TRBV2 with TRBJ2-3; D unresolved. The CDR3 runs to 14 residues. The ends were cut back, 4 bases at V and 2 bases at J, with 10 bases in the middle. The germline gives CDR1 SNHLY, CDR2 FYNNEI. The CDR3 DNA reads as TGTGCCAGCAGTGCCCAGGCTGTCACAGATACGCAGTATTTT. Protein: CASSAQAVTDTQYF.

This chain connects TRBV15 to TRBJ1-2; 12 bases are a match to TRBD1. The V and J ends lost 0 bases and 8 bases, in that order; junction bases with no gene match: 4. Germline V gene data show CDR1 as LNHNV and CDR2 as YYDKDF (reference sequence). The length of the CDR3 is 15 residues. CDR3: CATSREGQGAEGYTF. The CDR3 nucleotides read TGTGCCACCAGCAGAGAGGGACAGGGGGCAGAAGGCTACACCTTC.

At least ten counts were recorded for this clonotype. The chain combines TRBV4-1 with TRBJ1-5; D remains unclear. Per the germline V gene, CDR1 is MGHRA and CDR2 is YSYEKL. Deletions cut 4 bases from V and 4 bases from J, with 14 bases between. The CDR3 runs to 15 residues. Here the CDR3 DNA reads TGCGCCAGCAGCCTCGAGGAATATGGAAATCAGCCCCAGCATTTT. Translated: CASSLEEYGNQPQHF.

The V call is TRBV12-3 or TRBV12-4, the J call TRBJ1-6; perhaps TRBD1 as D (6 bases). CDR3 length: 13 residues. V was trimmed by 1 base and J by 11 bases, leaving 9 bases between them. The CDR3, as DNA: TGTGCCAGCAGTTTAGGCGGGACAACACCCCTCCACTTT. This translates into CASSLGGTTPLHF.

The chain uses TRBV20-1 and TRBJ2-1, with D perhaps matching TRBD1 (6 bases). Germline values: CDR1 DFQATT, CDR2 SNEGSKA (reference sequence). V was cut by 5 bases and J by 7 bases, with 9 bases left in between. The CDR3 is 11 residues long. The CDR3 reads CSAAQGNEQFF. The DNA for the CDR3 is TGCAGTGCTGCACAGGGTAATGAGCAGTTCTTC.

The CDR3 loop is CASSQKGLEPQHF. As DNA, the CDR3 is TGTGCCAGCAGCCAAAAGGGTTTAGAGCCCCAGCATTTT. This chain connects TRBV16 to TRBJ1-5; D gene unclear. The length of the CDR3 is 13 residues. Between the trimmed V and J ends, which lost 2 bases and 8 bases, there was a span of 10 bases. Germline CDR1 KGHSY, CDR2 FQNENV.

This sequence joins TRBV14 and TRBJ2-1; 9 nucleotides align to TRBD1. The CDR3 totals 15 residues. Germline lookup yields CDR1 SGHDN and CDR2 FVKESK. Trimming removed 3 bases from V and 2 bases from J; junction bases left unmatched: 2. CDR3 amino acids: CASSHRDRAYNEQFF. The CDR3 bases are TGTGCCAGCAGCCACCGGGACAGGGCCTACAATGAGCAGTTCTTC.

This clonotype was picked up many times. This rearrangement joins TRBV9 to TRBJ2-7, with D hard to call. With 0 bases removed from V and 5 bases from J, the gap between germline ends came to 12 bases. The CDR3 extends over 14 amino acids. The germline V gene encodes CDR1 SGDLS and CDR2 YYNGEE. The DNA for the CDR3 is TGTGCCAGCAGCGTAGGTAGAGGAACGCACGAGCAGTACTTC. Residues: CASSVGRGTHEQYF.

This clonotype was recorded at least ten times. V is TRBV2 and J is TRBJ1-2; no definite D call. The germline CDR1 and CDR2 sequences are SNHLY and FYNNEI. The CDR3 is 13 amino acids. V was trimmed by 5 bases and J by 2 bases, leaving 9 bases between them. The CDR3 coding sequence is TGTGCCAGCAGTCAGGCAGAGAACTATGGCTACACCTTC. Translated: CASSQAENYGYTF.

This chain connects TRBV24-1 to TRBJ2-5, with unresolved D. From germline, CDR1 is KGHDR and CDR2 SFDVKD. With 4 bases removed from V and 2 bases from J, the gap between germline ends came to 13 bases. CDR3 size: 15 residues. The CDR3 coding sequence is TGTGCCACCAGTGACCCCCGCACCCAACAAGAGACCCAGTACTTC. It translates to CATSDPRTQQETQYF.